The TCR beta chain under discussion was sequenced for a study of beta chain features in type 1 diabetes. Study results and limitations: Resolution of whether HLA type affects TCRB rearrangement was not achieved here. In cDNA sequencing, cells with high TCR expression could be over-represented. VDJ junctions sequenced from type 1 diabetes patients showed fewer insertions and more deletions. A PCR bias possibly favoring shorter templates would apply equally to patients and controls. In all four CD4+ subsets, TCRB CDR3 length was significantly, moderately reduced in type 1 diabetes.

Reverse transcribing all isolated RNA meant expressed TCRB transcripts were sequenced. TCRdb's copy holds only in-frame clones and misses some; the assay was immunoSEQ multiplex PCR. The table lists roughly 300,000 clones, approximately 15% of them singletons. Comments on this clone: Antigen specificity is unknown.

CDR3 length: 13 residues. Germline values: CDR1 MNHNY, CDR2 SVGAGI (reference sequence). Trimming removed 6 bases from V and 9 bases from J, with 15 bases in between. Sequenced input: naive CD4+ T cells from blood. V is TRBV6-6 and J is TRBJ1-5; D unclear. The TCR comes from a man aged 25-45 years with type 1 diabetes. The CDR3 nucleotides read TGTGCCAGCAGCACCGTCGGGTCGGGGCCCCAGCATTTT. Its translation: CASSTVGSGPQHF.